These 6 T cell receptor beta chains originate from one sample sequenced in a study of blood T cells in healthy people across ages. The second PCR ran roughly 7 to 12 cycles with a sample-barcoded 5' primer and J-beta primers. TCRdb recomputed calls from the 5' RACE reads with MiXCR, one row per CDR3 protein. Of about 730,000 distinct CDR3 sequences listed, around 46% were seen once; the top ten hold approximately 22%. Sequencing used blood. These receptors all come from an older woman in good health.

The chain employs TRBV10-3 and TRBJ2-3; D remains ambiguous. V was shortened by 2 bases and J by 9 bases, with 9 bases between the two germline ends. The length of the CDR3 is 12 residues. CDR1 and CDR2 from the germline V gene are ENHRY and SYGVKD. CDR3 in amino acids: CAISETSETQYF. In DNA, the CDR3 is TGTGCCATCAGTGAGACGAGCGAAACGCAGTATTTT.

The table lists this clonotype with a few counts. The chain uses TRBV4-2 and TRBJ1-6, with 10 positions matching TRBD1. The CDR3 is made up of 15 amino acids. In germline, CDR1 is LGHNA, CDR2 YNFKEQ. Trimming removed 6 bases from V and 7 bases from J; junction bases left unmatched: 6. The CDR3: CASRRKGQGNSPLHF. CDR3 nucleotide sequence: TGTGCCAGCAGAAGGAAGGGACAGGGGAATTCACCCCTCCACTTT.

This clonotype appeared a few times. The gene calls are TRBV11-1 and TRBJ2-1; TRBD1 matches 7 bases. The CDR3 length is 16 residues. The germline gives CDR1 SGHAT, CDR2 FQDESV (reference sequence). Trimming removed 5 bases from V and 8 bases from J; junction bases left unmatched: 15. Here the CDR3 DNA reads TGTGCCAGCAGCCCCATTATAAGACAGGGAAAGTATGAGCAGTTCTTC. This codes for CASSPIIRQGKYEQFF.

The V and J genes are TRBV20-1 and TRBJ1-1; D remains ambiguous. The V and J ends lost 1 base and 0 bases respectively, with 9 bases between them. Germline V gives CDR1 DFQATT, CDR2 SNEGSKA (reference sequence). The length of the CDR3 is 14 residues. The CDR3 sequence is CSARAAGMNTEAFF. The CDR3 DNA reads as TGCAGTGCTAGAGCGGCAGGAATGAACACTGAAGCTTTCTTT.

The rearrangement uses TRBV7-2 and TRBJ2-3; D call uncertain. The V end lost 4 bases, the J end lost 3 bases, and 14 bases lay between the germline ends. The CDR3 sequence is 15 residues long. The germline V gene has CDR1 SGHTA and CDR2 FQGNSA. The CDR3 DNA reads TGTGCCAGCAGCTCTGCAGGCGTTGGGACAGATACGCAGTATTTT. It specifies CASSSAGVGTDTQYF. Based on the CDR3 plus reference TRBV7-2 and TRBJ2-3, the full variable domain is GAGVSQSPSNKVTEKGKDVELRCDPISGHTALYWYRQSLGQGLEFLIYFQGNSAPDKSGLPSDRFSAERTGGSVSTLTIQRTQQEDSAVYLCASSSAGVGTDTQYFGPGTRLTVL.

The V call is TRBV5-1, the J call TRBJ1-2; D may be TRBD1 (6 bases). V was pared by 7 bases and J by 7 bases, with 14 bases between. Germline V CDR1 and CDR2: SGHRS, YFSETQ. This CDR3 is built from 12 residues. Here the CDR3 reads CASGSDSTGYTF. The CDR3 nucleotides read TGCGCCAGCGGCTCGGACAGTACTGGCTACACCTTC.